This TCR beta chain was identified in a study of blood T cell repertoires in COVID-19. As for the study in general: T cells, B-cell-depleted T cells, or PBMCs provided the cDNA or gDNA that served as material.

In the study's own analysis: Estimation of nucleated cell counts was performed using reference gene primer amplification. The data were produced by immunoSEQ multiplex PCR, yet TCRdb's version contains in-frame clones alone and is incomplete. That table supplies the V and J calls and clone size; D and trimming were determined from the DNA. The data hold approximately 220,000 clones, with about 80% observed a single time. Researchers sorted participants into cohorts using their self-reported clinical history. This clone has just one count. Germline CDR1 MNHEY, CDR2 SVGAGI. This CDR3 has 12 amino acids. The V and J ends lost 10 bases and 5 bases, in that order; junction bases with no gene match: 7.

The chain links TRBV6-5 to TRBJ2-7, with 8 bases fitting TRBD1. Sequenced sample: PBMCs or T cells enriched from blood (not recorded which). This TCR derives from a woman aged 40 to 49 with acute COVID-19. The CDR3 DNA follows: TGTGCCACCGAAGGACAGGGCGACGAGCAGTACTTC. This encodes CATEGQGDEQYF.